Following are 26 T cell receptor beta chains from one sample sequenced in a study of beta chain features in type 1 diabetes. Study conclusions and caveats: Among patients with Type 1 diabetes, TCRB CDR3s were moderately but significantly shorter in every one of the four CD4+ subsets.

No antigen has been assigned to these receptors. The whole isolated RNA underwent reverse transcription, so sequencing captured expressed TCRB transcripts. This table comes from immunoSEQ multiplex PCR, and its TCRdb copy is limited to in-frame clones, with some not included. The top ten clones hold roughly 1.2% of a sample with around 25,000 clones, about 63% of them seen once. Sequenced material: stem cell memory CD4+ T cells from blood. Receptors were obtained from a woman aged 40 to 49 with type 1 diabetes.

This CDR3 reads CASSQDRGGEGDTFYNEQFF. CDR3 bases: TGCGCCAGCAGCCAAGATAGGGGGGGGGAGGGGGACACTTTCTACAATGAGCAGTTCTTC. The chain recombines TRBV4-1 with TRBJ2-1; a weak D match, TRBD2 (7 bases). Germline CDR1 and CDR2: MGHRA and YSYEKL. V lost 0 bases and J lost 3, with 24 bases in between. The CDR3 has 20 residues.

The CDR3 bases are TGTGCCAGCACCTCCCCGGACAGGGGACTCCACTCGCAGTACTTC. It codes for CASTSPDRGLHSQYF. The chain recombines TRBV6-6 with TRBJ2-7; 9 bases agree with TRBD1. Trimming at V came to 7 bases and at J to 9 bases, leaving 16 bases not matched to a gene. The CDR3 is made up of 15 amino acids. Germline CDR1 reads MNHNY; CDR2 reads SVGAGI (reference sequence).

This clone showed up just a few times. V is TRBV18 and J is TRBJ2-7; TRBD1 aligns across 9 bases. The CDR3 is 17 amino acids. V shed 5 bases, J shed 2 bases, and the junction held 13 bases outside the gene matches. Germline lookup yields CDR1 KGHSH and CDR2 LQKENI. CDR3 bases: TGTGCCAGCTCATCCCAGAGGCGAGGACAGGGGACCTACGAGCAGTACTTC. Its translation: CASSSQRRGQGTYEQYF.

The chain recombines TRBV11-3 with TRBJ2-3; weak D call: TRBD2 (6 bases). Between the trimmed V and J ends, which lost 3 bases and 2 bases, there was a span of 9 bases. Germline assignment: CDR1 SGHNT and CDR2 YENEEA. There are 14 residues in the CDR3. DNA for the CDR3: TGTGCCAGCAGCTTGGGGGGATTCACAGATACGCAGTATTTT. It specifies CASSLGGFTDTQYF. The full variable domain, its missing parts supplied by reference TRBV11-3 and TRBJ2-3, is EAGVVQSPRYKIIEKKQPVAFWCNPISGHNTLYWYLQNLGQGPELLIRYENEEAVDDSQLPKDRFSAERLKGVDSTLKIQPAELGDSAVYLCASSLGGFTDTQYFGPGTRLTVL.

V usage is TRBV28 and J usage is TRBJ2-3, with D possibly matching TRBD2 (5 bases). The germline gives CDR1 MDHEN, CDR2 SYDVKM. Trimming pared 3 bases from V and 0 bases from J, leaving 10 bases between. The CDR3 extends over 15 amino acids. The chain's CDR3 is CASSLASSSTDTQYF. The CDR3 DNA reads as TGTGCCAGCAGTTTGGCTAGCTCTAGCACAGATACGCAGTATTTT.

This chain links TRBV2 with TRBJ1-1; no definite D call. V lost 1 base and J lost 8, with 17 bases in between. This CDR3 has 15 residues. Germline V gives CDR1 SNHLY, CDR2 FYNNEI. CDR3 nucleotide sequence: TGTGCCAGCAGTGAAGAGCGGCCTGCGGAGGAAGAAGCTTTCTTT. It encodes CASSEERPAEEEAFF.

The chain couples TRBV7-9 to TRBJ1-1, with 7 bases that match TRBD1. The CDR3 runs to 15 residues. The germline V gene encodes CDR1 SEHNR and CDR2 FQNEAQ (reference sequence). The V and J ends lost 4 bases and 4 bases, in that order; junction bases with no gene match: 9. Written as DNA, the CDR3 is TGTGCCAGCAGCTGGGGCCGGCAGGGGGGCACTGAAGCTTTCTTT. Its translation: CASSWGRQGGTEAFF.

V usage is TRBV2 and J usage is TRBJ2-7; 9 bases are a match to TRBD2. V dropped 5 bases and J dropped 2; count of bases not matched to a gene: 16. The CDR3 is made up of 18 amino acids. Germline V lookup: CDR1 SNHLY, CDR2 FYNNEI. CDR3 loop: CASSPGLAALVSTYEQYF. As DNA, the CDR3 is TGTGCCAGCAGTCCGGGACTAGCAGCTCTCGTCTCGACCTACGAGCAGTACTTC. The variable domain in full, completed from reference TRBV2 and TRBJ2-7, reads EPEVTQTPSHQVTQMGQEVILRCVPISNHLYFYWYRQILGQKVEFLVSFYNNEISEKSEIFDDQFSVERPDGSNFTLKIRSTKLEDSAMYFCASSPGLAALVSTYEQYFGPGTRLTVT.

For the CDR3, the DNA is TGTGCCAGCAGCTTAGATCATGGGGCGTCCAACTATGGCTACACCTTC. Its translation is CASSLDHGASNYGYTF. V gene TRBV7-2 combines with J gene TRBJ1-2; TRBD1 is a possible D gene (5 bases). The germline V gene encodes CDR1 SGHTA and CDR2 FQGNSA. This CDR3 is built from 16 residues. Trimming stripped 1 base from V and 2 bases from J, with 14 bases between.

The chain uses TRBV7-2 and TRBJ2-5; D uncertain. The CDR3 is 13 residues long. CDR1 and CDR2 from the germline V gene are SGHTA and FQGNSA. V was pared by 7 bases and J by 3 bases, with 12 bases between. CDR3 amino acids: CASTETPEETQYF. The CDR3 nucleotides read TGTGCCAGCACCGAAACCCCGGAAGAGACCCAGTACTTC.

The V call is TRBV28, the J call TRBJ1-5, with 9 bases identical to TRBD1. J gave up 4 bases and V 7 bases, and 11 bases lay outside the gene matches. This CDR3 is built from 16 residues. The germline V gene encodes CDR1 MDHEN and CDR2 SYDVKM. CDR3 sequence: CASKQFPQGANQPQHF. As DNA, the CDR3 is TGTGCCAGCAAACAGTTCCCACAGGGGGCAAATCAGCCCCAGCATTTT.

This sequence joins TRBV7-3 and TRBJ2-3; 9 positions agree with TRBD2. This CDR3 region has 17 residues. After removal of 5 bases from V and 3 bases from J, the junction contained 12 bases not matched to a gene. The germline V gene has CDR1 SGHTA and CDR2 FQGTGA. The CDR3 region is CASSPLGAGGGTDTQYF. CDR3 DNA sequence: TGTGCCAGCAGCCCGTTGGGAGCGGGGGGCGGGACAGATACGCAGTATTTT.

The V gene is TRBV18, the J gene TRBJ2-3; tentatively, D is TRBD2 (6 bases). Trimming cost V 3 bases and J 3 bases, with 13 bases left between them. CDR1 is KGHSH, CDR2 LQKENI, per germline. There are 15 residues in the CDR3. The CDR3: CASSPVVGGTDTQYF. The CDR3 DNA follows: TGTGCCAGCTCACCGGTGGTCGGGGGTACAGATACGCAGTATTTT. The full variable domain, its missing parts supplied by reference TRBV18 and TRBJ2-3, is NAGVMQNPRHLVRRRGQEARLRCSPMKGHSHVYWYRQLPEEGLKFMVYLQKENIIDESGMPKERFSAEFPKEGPSILRIQQVVRGDSAAYFCASSPVVGGTDTQYFGPGTRLTVL.

The V and J genes are TRBV28 and TRBJ1-1; 10 bases are shared with TRBD1. The CDR3 is made up of 14 amino acids. The junction had 5 bases not matched to a gene; V was cut back by 6 bases and J by 4 bases. The germline V gene encodes CDR1 MDHEN and CDR2 SYDVKM. The CDR3 is CASRTGGLGTEAFF. In nucleotides, the CDR3 is TGTGCCAGCAGGACAGGGGGCCTGGGCACTGAAGCTTTCTTT. The full variable domain, in which reference TRBV28 and TRBJ1-1 provide the parts outside the CDR3, is DVKVTQSSRYLVKRTGEKVFLECVQDMDHENMFWYRQDPGLGLRLIYFSYDVKMKEKGDIPEGYSVSREKKERFSLILESASTNQTSMYLCASRTGGLGTEAFFGQGTRLTVV.

The chain carries TRBV7-8 and TRBJ2-2; 9 bases agree with TRBD1. The CDR3 length is 16 residues. The germline CDR1 and CDR2 sequences are SGHVS and FQNEAQ. V was pared by 8 bases and J by 2 bases, with 9 bases of the junction left unmatched. CDR3 region: CASGLQGAYNTGELFF. DNA of the CDR3: TGTGCCAGCGGTTTACAGGGGGCTTACAACACCGGGGAGCTGTTTTTT. Complete variable domain (other parts from reference TRBV7-8 and TRBJ2-2): GAGVSQSPRYKVAKRGQDVALRCDPISGHVSLFWYQQALGQGPEFLTYFQNEAQLDKSGLPSDRFFAERPEGSVSTLKIQRTQQEDSAVYLCASGLQGAYNTGELFFGEGSRLTVL.

The chain uses TRBV7-3 and TRBJ2-1, with D perhaps matching TRBD2 (6 bases). V was cut by 2 bases and J by 2 bases, with 10 bases left in between. The CDR3 consists of 15 residues. Germline V gene lookup returns CDR1 SGHTA and CDR2 FQGTGA. CDR3 DNA: TGTGCCAGCAGCTTAGTGGCGGGGCCCTACAATGAGCAGTTCTTC. It specifies CASSLVAGPYNEQFF. Full variable domain (rest looked up from reference TRBV7-3 and TRBJ2-1): GAGVSQTPSNKVTEKGKYVELRCDPISGHTALYWYRQSLGQGPEFLIYFQGTGAADDSGLPNDRFFAVRPEGSVSTLKIQRTERGDSAVYLCASSLVAGPYNEQFFGPGTRLTVL.

V and J are TRBV28 and TRBJ1-2, with D perhaps matching TRBD1 (5 bases). V gave up 3 bases and J gave up 5 bases, with 7 bases separating them. Germline loops: CDR1 MDHEN, CDR2 SYDVKM. The CDR3 totals 12 residues. As DNA, the CDR3 is TGTGCCAGCAGTTTCCGACAGTATGGCTACACCTTC. It codes for CASSFRQYGYTF.

A single count supports this clone. V gene TRBV7-2 combines with J gene TRBJ2-1, with unresolved D. The V gene's germline CDR1 is SGHTA and CDR2 FQGNSA. Trimming took 10 bases from V and 0 from J, leaving 4 bases between them. CDR3 size: 11 residues. The CDR3 loop is CATSSYNEQFF. CDR3 in DNA: TGTGCCACCTCCTCCTACAATGAGCAGTTCTTC.

V usage is TRBV25-1 and J usage is TRBJ2-2; 7 bases match TRBD2. The CDR3 consists of 17 residues. With V trimmed by 5 bases and J by 6 bases, 15 bases remained unmatched. Germline CDR1 and CDR2: MGHDK and SYGVNS. The CDR3 sequence: CASSRVSGTTSPGELFF. The DNA for the CDR3 is TGTGCCAGCAGTAGAGTGTCCGGGACTACATCCCCCGGGGAGCTGTTTTTT.

In this sample, this clone turned up once. The V and J genes are TRBV6-6 and TRBJ1-5; D might be TRBD1 (5 bases). Trimming removed 6 bases from V and 2 bases from J, with 14 bases in between. The CDR3 sequence is 15 residues long. Germline V CDR1 and CDR2: MNHNY, SVGAGI (reference sequence). This CDR3 reads CASSPIGVGNQPQHF. The CDR3 nucleotides are TGTGCCAGCAGCCCGATAGGGGTCGGCAATCAGCCCCAGCATTTT.

The chain employs TRBV5-5 and TRBJ2-7, with D hard to call. With 2 bases removed from V and 5 bases from J, the gap between germline ends came to 5 bases. Germline loops: CDR1 SGHKS, CDR2 YYEKEE (reference sequence). The CDR3 extends over 11 amino acids. CDR3 region: CASSFYHEQYF. In DNA, the CDR3 is TGTGCCAGCAGCTTCTACCACGAGCAGTACTTC.

The rearrangement joins TRBV6-1 to TRBJ1-1; D may be TRBD1 (6 bases). CDR1 MNHNS and CDR2 SASEGT come from the germline V gene. Trimming shortened V by 8 bases and J by 1 base, and 11 bases separated the two germline ends. The CDR3 totals 13 residues. CDR3 nucleotide sequence: TGTGCCAGCCTTATGACAGGGAACACTGAAGCTTTCTTT. Translation: CASLMTGNTEAFF.

This clone has a handful of counts. The chain combines TRBV4-3 with TRBJ1-6; no definite D call. CDR1 is LGHNA and CDR2 is YSLEER in the germline V gene. This CDR3 is built from 14 residues. The germline V and J ends were trimmed by 1 base and 10 bases, with 11 bases remaining between them. The CDR3 nucleotides are TGCGCCAGCAGCCAAGGGCCAGGAAACTCACCCCTCCACTTT. Translating gives CASSQGPGNSPLHF.

This chain joins TRBV5-6 and TRBJ2-7; D possibly corresponds to TRBD2 (6 bases). CDR1 and CDR2 (germline): SGHDT, YYEEEE. The CDR3 runs to 16 residues. The ends were cut back, 3 bases at V and 5 bases at J, with 21 bases in the middle. CDR3 region: CASSSMSGPGIHEQYF. The CDR3 nucleotides read TGTGCCAGCAGCTCAATGAGCGGGCCGGGGATCCACGAGCAGTACTTC.

The rearrangement links TRBV5-1 to TRBJ2-3, with TRBD2 matching over 16 bases. This CDR3 has 18 amino acids. J lost 1 base, V lost 3 bases, and 5 bases had no gene match. The germline gives CDR1 SGHRS, CDR2 YFSETQ. The CDR3 protein is CASSSGTSGGVGTDTQYF. The CDR3 region has the DNA TGCGCCAGCAGCTCCGGGACTAGCGGGGGGGTGGGCACAGATACGCAGTATTTT.

The chain recombines TRBV5-4 with TRBJ1-2; D is possibly TRBD1 (6 bases). Germline CDR1 reads SGHNT; CDR2 reads YYREEE (reference sequence). CDR3 length equals 16 residues. V was clipped by 1 base and J by 4 bases, with 17 bases between them. This CDR3 is CASSLSGQRSPYGYTF. For the CDR3, the DNA is TGTGCCAGCAGCTTGAGTGGACAGAGATCACCCTATGGCTACACCTTC.